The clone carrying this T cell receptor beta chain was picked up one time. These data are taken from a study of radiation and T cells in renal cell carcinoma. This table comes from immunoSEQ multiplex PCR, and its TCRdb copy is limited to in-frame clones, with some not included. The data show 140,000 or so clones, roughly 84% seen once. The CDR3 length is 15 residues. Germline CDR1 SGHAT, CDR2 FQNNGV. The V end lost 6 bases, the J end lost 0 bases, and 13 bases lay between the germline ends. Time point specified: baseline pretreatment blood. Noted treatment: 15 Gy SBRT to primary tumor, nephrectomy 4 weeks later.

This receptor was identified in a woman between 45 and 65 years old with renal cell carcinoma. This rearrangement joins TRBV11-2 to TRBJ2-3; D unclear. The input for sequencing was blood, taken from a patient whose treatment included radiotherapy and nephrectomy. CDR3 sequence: CASRGPAFSTDTQYF. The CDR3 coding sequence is TGTGCCAGCAGGGGCCCCGCCTTTAGCACAGATACGCAGTATTTT.